These 9 T cell receptor beta chains were all obtained from the same sample, sequenced in a study of blood T cell repertoires in COVID-19. Profiled with immunoSEQ multiplex PCR; TCRdb holds only in-frame clones, not every one. The table has 40,000 to 45,000 clones, roughly 69% seen once. Material for sequencing was peripheral blood. The receptors were gathered from an older man with acute or convalescent COVID-19.

V gene TRBV14 combines with J gene TRBJ2-3; D gene unclear. V was cut by 1 base and J by 2 bases, with 13 bases left in between. The CDR3 sequence is 16 residues long. From germline, CDR1 is SGHDN and CDR2 FVKESK. CDR3 sequence (DNA): TGTGCCAGCAGCCAAGGGTTGACTCGCCTCACAGATACGCAGTATTTT. Translated, it gives CASSQGLTRLTDTQYF.

The chain joins TRBV5-1 to TRBJ1-1; maybe TRBD1 (6 bases). Looked up from germline, CDR1 is SGHRS and CDR2 is YFSETQ. The CDR3 loop spans 14 amino acids. Trimming shortened V by 0 bases and J by 4 bases, and 10 bases separated the two germline ends. CDR3 sequence reads: CASSLVRGLTEAFF. The CDR3 DNA reads TGCGCCAGCAGCTTGGTCAGGGGTCTCACTGAAGCTTTCTTT.

V and J are TRBV7-2 and TRBJ2-7; TRBD1 agrees at 9 bases. V lost 4 bases to trimming and J lost 1 base; unmatched junction nucleotides: 2. Germline V gene data show CDR1 as SGHTA and CDR2 as FQGNSA. The CDR3 is 14 residues long. Here the CDR3 reads CASSSGTGSYEQYF. In nucleotides, the CDR3 is TGTGCCAGCAGCTCCGGGACAGGGTCCTACGAGCAGTACTTC.

The CDR3 DNA is TGTGCCAGTAGTACGTCCGGGACAGGGTTTTCCACTAATGAAAAACTGTTTTTT. This sequence encodes CASSTSGTGFSTNEKLFF. The chain joins TRBV19 to TRBJ1-4; 9 bases agree with TRBD1. The trim removed 4 bases at V and 2 bases at J, leaving 11 bases unmatched. Germline V gives CDR1 LNHDA, CDR2 SQIVND (reference sequence). The CDR3 covers 18 residues.

There are a few counts of this clone. This chain links TRBV5-1 with TRBJ1-2; 8 bases align to TRBD1. CDR3 length equals 15 residues. J gave up 4 bases and V 0 bases, and 5 bases lay outside the gene matches. Germline lookup yields CDR1 SGHRS and CDR2 YFSETQ. The CDR3 is CASSLEAGGSYGYTF. The CDR3 bases are TGCGCCAGCAGCTTGGAGGCAGGGGGCAGCTATGGCTACACCTTC.

The chain joins TRBV11-3 to TRBJ2-1; D not certain. Germline CDR1 is SGHNT and CDR2 is YENEEA. The length of the CDR3 is 13 residues. Trimming cost V 3 bases and J 5 bases, with 8 bases left between them. The CDR3 DNA sequence: TGTGCCAGCAGCTTTGCCCCGGACAATGAGCAGTTCTTC. This encodes CASSFAPDNEQFF.

On this clone itself: A much bigger clone sits one base away, suggesting this may be a read error. This specimen includes other DNA sequences encoding the same CDR3. V is TRBV19 and J is TRBJ2-3; D possibly corresponds to TRBD2 (6 bases). V lost 5 bases, J lost 3 bases, and 12 bases lay in between. The CDR3 has 14 residues. Germline V gives CDR1 LNHDA, CDR2 SQIVND (reference sequence). The DNA of the CDR3 is TGTGCCAGTAGTCTCTTAGCGGAGACAGATACGCAGTATTTT. It codes for CASSLLAETDTQYF.

The chain links TRBV4-1 to TRBJ1-1, with 11 bases that match TRBD1. V lost 2 bases to trimming and J lost 4 bases; unmatched junction nucleotides: 9. The V gene's germline CDR1 is MGHRA and CDR2 YSYEKL. The CDR3 is 17 residues long. CDR3 DNA: TGCGCCAGCAGCCAATCTCCCGGGACAGGGGGTTTCACTGAAGCTTTCTTT. This translates into CASSQSPGTGGFTEAFF.

This clone has a handful of counts. This chain links TRBV11-2 with TRBJ2-7, with D perhaps matching TRBD1 (6 bases). Germline lookup yields CDR1 SGHAT and CDR2 FQNNGV. With 1 base removed from V and 3 bases from J, the gap between germline ends came to 10 bases. The CDR3 covers 14 residues. CDR3 loop: CASSLASGDYEQYF. In DNA form, the CDR3 reads TGTGCCAGCAGCTTAGCTTCAGGGGACTACGAGCAGTACTTC. Together with reference TRBV11-2 and TRBJ2-7, the CDR3 gives the full variable domain: EAGVAQSPRYKIIEKRQSVAFWCNPISGHATLYWYQQILGQGPKLLIQFQNNGVVDDSQLPKDRFSAERLKGVDSTLKIQPAKLEDSAVYLCASSLASGDYEQYFGPGTRLTVT.